This T cell receptor (beta chain) was sequenced in a study of blood T cell repertoires in COVID-19. Overall study: The analysed material was cDNA or gDNA that came from T cells, B-cell-depleted T cells, or PBMCs.

Using immunoSEQ multiplex PCR, the repertoire was profiled, and TCRdb retains in-frame clones only, with some absent. The data hold around 41,000 clones, with approximately 90% observed a single time. J was trimmed by 5 bases and V by 6 bases; bases with no gene match: 10. Germline values: CDR1 MNHEY, CDR2 SVGAGI. The CDR3 covers 14 residues. J is TRBJ2-7 and V is TRBV6-5, with TRBD2 identical over 7 bases. The specimen sequenced was peripheral blood. The clonotype comes from a human donor in a cohort sampled during active COVID-19. CDR3 coding DNA: TGTGCCAGCAGGGGGACTACAAAGCCGCACGAGCAGTACTTC. It yields the protein CASRGTTKPHEQYF.